The 23 T cell receptor beta chains presented below share a single source sample, sequenced in a study of blood T cell repertoires in COVID-19 (TCRdb year 2020). The library relied on the immunoSEQ multiplex PCR assay. TCRdb retrieved this table from immuneACCESS and kept in-frame rearrangements only. Not all clones are present; in checked studies, unresolved V genes account for under half, and no reason is known for the remainder. The sample records under 15,000 clones, 81% of which are singletons. Jointly, the top ten make up under 30% of the sample. The material sequenced was peripheral blood. The receptors shown here come from a human donor in a cohort sampled during active COVID-19.

This clone appeared a single time. The chain recombines TRBV6-5 with TRBJ2-3; a weak D match, TRBD1 (6 bases). The V and J ends lost 7 bases and 6 bases respectively, with 14 bases between them. Germline CDR1 reads MNHEY; CDR2 reads SVGAGI. The length of the CDR3 is 13 residues. The DNA of the CDR3 is TGTGCCAGCAACAGGGATTTAGGGGATACGCAGTATTTT. Its translation: CASNRDLGDTQYF.

The chain links TRBV5-4 to TRBJ2-5; 11 nucleotides match TRBD2. Per the germline V gene, CDR1 is SGHNT and CDR2 is YYREEE (reference sequence). V lost 4 bases and J lost 4; bases outside the gene matches: 6. This CDR3 is built from 15 residues. CDR3 DNA sequence: TGTGCCAGCAGCCCGGGACTAGCGGCCTTAGAGACCCAGTACTTC. Translated: CASSPGLAALETQYF.

This clone came up many times. V is TRBV6-4 and J is TRBJ2-5; 7 positions agree with TRBD1. V dropped 3 bases and J dropped 5; count of bases not matched to a gene: 3. Germline lookup yields CDR1 MRHNA and CDR2 SNTAGT. This CDR3 comprises 13 residues. The CDR3 nucleotides are TGTGCCAGCAGTGAGAAGGACAGGGAGACCCAGTACTTC. Translated, it gives CASSEKDRETQYF.

This sequence joins TRBV28 and TRBJ1-2; D gene unclear. The germline gives CDR1 MDHEN, CDR2 SYDVKM. This CDR3 is 17 amino acids long. V lost 6 bases, J lost 4 bases, and 24 bases lay in between. CDR3 nucleotides: TGTGCCAGCAGCCTTAGAGCGGCCGCGCTTTTCGGCTATGGCTACACCTTC. It codes for CASSLRAAALFGYGYTF.

CDR3 protein: CASSPVPRGAGGSYNEQFF. The DNA of the CDR3 is TGTGCCAGCTCACCAGTTCCCAGGGGAGCAGGGGGTTCCTACAATGAGCAGTTCTTC. The gene calls are TRBV18 and TRBJ2-1; 7 bases are shared with TRBD1. Trimming removed 2 bases from V and 1 base from J; junction bases left unmatched: 14. Germline CDR1 and CDR2: KGHSH and LQKENI. This CDR3 region has 19 residues.

The rearrangement links TRBV5-1 to TRBJ2-6; D is undetermined. The CDR3 length is 17 residues. CDR1 SGHRS and CDR2 YFSETQ come from the germline V gene. The V end was cut by 0 bases, the J end by 1 base, with 11 bases between. DNA for the CDR3: TGCGCCAGCAGCTTGGCACCAGGTTCGTCTGGGGCCAACGTCCTGACTTTC. It yields the protein CASSLAPGSSGANVLTF. The whole variable domain, filled in from reference TRBV5-1 and TRBJ2-6, reads KAGVTQTPRYLIKTRGQQVTLSCSPISGHRSVSWYQQTPGQGLQFLFEYFSETQRNKGNFPGRFSGRQFSNSRSEMNVSTLELGDSALYLCASSLAPGSSGANVLTFGAGSRLTVL.

This sequence joins TRBV4-3 and TRBJ2-7; possible D gene TRBD1, 6 bases. CDR3 length: 14 residues. Between the trimmed V and J ends, which lost 1 base and 3 bases, there was a span of 10 bases. Germline CDR1 reads LGHNA; CDR2 reads YSLEER. CDR3 bases: TGCGCCAGCAGCCAAGTCCCAGGGGACTACGAGCAGTACTTC. Translated: CASSQVPGDYEQYF.

This rearrangement joins TRBV5-1 to TRBJ2-7, with 13 bases matching TRBD2. The CDR3 runs to 15 residues. The germline V gene has CDR1 SGHRS and CDR2 YFSETQ. V lost 4 bases to trimming and J lost 5 bases; unmatched junction nucleotides: 6. In DNA, the CDR3 is TGCGCCAGCAGCCCGGGGACTAGCGGGACGAACGAGCAGTACTTC. It codes for CASSPGTSGTNEQYF.

The V call is TRBV7-2, the J call TRBJ1-2; 8 positions agree with TRBD1. CDR3 length equals 13 residues. Germline V gene data show CDR1 as SGHTA and CDR2 as FQGNSA. Trimming removed 4 bases from V and 6 bases from J; junction bases left unmatched: 4. As DNA, the CDR3 is TGTGCCAGCAGCTCTCGGACAGGGAATGGCTACACCTTC. Its protein product is CASSSRTGNGYTF.

The chain joins TRBV15 to TRBJ2-1, with no clear D. Trimming took off 5 bases at V and 4 bases at J, with 6 bases between the two ends. In germline, CDR1 is LNHNV, CDR2 YYDKDF (reference sequence). The CDR3 runs 12 residues. CDR3 in amino acids: CATSLTYNEQFF. In nucleotides, the CDR3 is TGTGCCACCAGCCTTACTTACAATGAGCAGTTCTTC.

The chain links TRBV30 to TRBJ1-2; tentative D call: TRBD1 (5 bases). Germline V lookup: CDR1 GTSNPN, CDR2 SVGIG (reference sequence). V gave up 0 bases and J gave up 4 bases, with 6 bases separating them. The length of the CDR3 is 12 residues. The DNA for the CDR3 is TGTGCCTGGAGTGTTGACAGCTATGGCTACACCTTC. This codes for CAWSVDSYGYTF.

This clone is medium-sized in the sample. The V call is TRBV13, the J call TRBJ2-1; maybe TRBD2 (5 bases). The V gene lost 3 bases and the J gene lost 5 bases, with 14 bases spanning the gap. The CDR3 has 15 amino acids. Germline loops: CDR1 PRHDT, CDR2 FYEKMQ (reference sequence). The CDR3 here is CASSLGNGADNEQFF. The CDR3 bases are TGTGCCAGCAGCTTGGGAAATGGAGCGGACAATGAGCAGTTCTTC.

The chain carries TRBV7-8 and TRBJ1-4, with unresolved D. V lost 7 bases, J lost 4 bases, and 16 bases lay in between. The CDR3 extends over 15 amino acids. The germline V gene encodes CDR1 SGHVS and CDR2 FQNEAQ. The CDR3 DNA follows: TGTGCCAGCAATCCGGGGAACGGCCGTAATGAAAAACTGTTTTTT. Its protein is CASNPGNGRNEKLFF.

A few counts support this clone. The J gene is TRBJ1-4, the V gene TRBV7-2; D gene ambiguous. The CDR3 spans 13 residues. The V end was cut by 2 bases, the J end by 5 bases, with 6 bases between. Germline V gives CDR1 SGHTA, CDR2 FQGNSA. CDR3 sequence reads: CASSLPGNEKLFF. The CDR3 nucleotides read TGTGCCAGCAGCTTACCGGGAAATGAAAAACTGTTTTTT.

The rearrangement links TRBV5-1 to TRBJ2-3, with 12 bases lining up with TRBD2. The CDR3 has 19 amino acids. J gave up 3 bases and V 4 bases, and 15 bases lay outside the gene matches. Germline values: CDR1 SGHRS, CDR2 YFSETQ. CDR3 sequence (DNA): TGCGCCAGCAGCGGGACTAGCGGGTCCCCGAGGGGGAATACAGATACGCAGTATTTT. It translates to CASSGTSGSPRGNTDTQYF.

The rearrangement uses TRBV5-1 and TRBJ2-3; the match to TRBD2 covers 7 bases. CDR3 length: 15 residues. Germline V gives CDR1 SGHRS, CDR2 YFSETQ. J was trimmed by 2 bases and V by 0 bases; bases with no gene match: 3. The chain's CDR3 is CASSLAAGVTDTQYF. The CDR3 DNA reads as TGCGCCAGCAGCTTGGCCGCGGGGGTCACAGATACGCAGTATTTT.

This CDR3 reads CASSPEGVQPQHF. The CDR3 DNA follows: TGTGCCAGCTCACCCGAAGGGGTCCAGCCCCAGCATTTT. The chain uses TRBV18 and TRBJ1-5; maybe TRBD1 (5 bases). The CDR3 runs to 13 residues. The V gene's germline CDR1 is KGHSH and CDR2 LQKENI. The V end lost 3 bases, the J end lost 7 bases, and 10 bases lay between the germline ends. Looking up the rest from reference TRBV18 and TRBJ1-5 gives the full variable domain: NAGVMQNPRHLVRRRGQEARLRCSPMKGHSHVYWYRQLPEEGLKFMVYLQKENIIDESGMPKERFSAEFPKEGPSILRIQQVVRGDSAAYFCASSPEGVQPQHFGDGTRLSIL.

This chain joins TRBV6-5 and TRBJ1-1; maybe TRBD1 (5 bases). Germline values: CDR1 MNHEY, CDR2 SVGAGI. The CDR3 contains 14 residues. The V end lost 4 bases, the J end lost 1 base, and 10 bases lay between the germline ends. The chain's CDR3 is CASSFGGENTEAFF. The CDR3 DNA reads as TGTGCCAGCAGTTTCGGGGGGGAGAACACTGAAGCTTTCTTT.

The rearrangement uses TRBV28 and TRBJ2-7; 9 nucleotides line up with TRBD1. The V gene's germline CDR1 is MDHEN and CDR2 SYDVKM. Trimming took 5 bases from V and 3 from J; bases not matched to a gene: 5. The CDR3 has 14 residues. CDR3 sequence reads: CASSPRTGDYEQYF. The CDR3 nucleotides read TGTGCCAGCAGTCCGCGGACAGGGGACTACGAGCAGTACTTC.

V usage is TRBV4-1 and J usage is TRBJ2-1; D gene unclear. This CDR3 spans 13 amino acids. Trimming took off 1 base at V and 7 bases at J, with 8 bases between the two ends. Germline CDR1 reads MGHRA; CDR2 reads YSYEKL. CDR3 in amino acids: CASSQGEENEQFF. The CDR3 bases are TGCGCCAGCAGCCAAGGAGAGGAGAATGAGCAGTTCTTC.

The chain is built from TRBV9 and TRBJ2-2, with TRBD1 matching over 11 bases. The CDR3 runs to 18 residues. The J segment lost 7 bases and the V segment lost 3 bases, leaving 14 bases of the junction unmatched. In germline, CDR1 is SGDLS, CDR2 YYNGEE. CDR3 protein: CASSAPSGQGVFNGELFF. The CDR3 bases are TGTGCCAGCAGCGCACCCTCGGGACAGGGGGTGTTTAACGGGGAGCTGTTTTTT.

The CDR3 protein is CASSPTGSGPQHF. The CDR3 DNA sequence: TGTGCCAGCAGCCCTACAGGGTCAGGGCCCCAGCATTTT. The V call is TRBV12-3 or TRBV12-4, the J call TRBJ1-5; perhaps TRBD1 as D (6 bases). V shed 6 bases and J shed 9 bases, with 15 bases lying between them. This CDR3 is built from 13 residues.

V gene TRBV28 combines with J gene TRBJ2-1; 11 positions match TRBD2. V lost 6 bases, J lost 0 bases, and 4 bases stayed unmatched. The germline CDR1 and CDR2 sequences are MDHEN and SYDVKM. The CDR3 is made up of 16 amino acids. In DNA, the CDR3 is TGTGCCAGCAGCCCTAGCGGGAGGAGCTCCTACAATGAGCAGTTCTTC. Protein sequence: CASSPSGRSSYNEQFF.